What follows are 10 T cell receptor beta chains derived from one specimen sequenced in a study of regulatory T cells in long-lasting Graves disease. Time point reported: newly diagnosed GD, antithyroid drugs for less than 3 months. RNA extracted from PBMCs served as the sequencing template. The TCR beta library used iRepertoire HTBI primers with Arm-PCR amplification of CDR3. Via MiXCR, TCRdb re-called the multiplex PCR reads, giving one row per CDR3 protein. Altogether about 470,000 distinct CDR3 sequences are present, under 15% being singletons, with the ten largest covering roughly 17%. This sample was also put to use in a study of T cells in Graves' hyperthyroidism and ophthalmopathy.

The sequenced sample was peripheral blood mononuclear cells (PBMCs), obtained at new diagnosis, from a patient treated with antithyroid drugs. These receptors came from a woman aged 30 to 39 with Graves disease.

A few counts support this clonotype. This chain joins TRBV18 and TRBJ2-1; no clear D gene. The V and J ends lost 5 bases and 8 bases respectively, with 13 bases between them. CDR3 length equals 13 residues. Germline CDR1 KGHSH, CDR2 LQKENI. The CDR3 region has the DNA TGTGCCAGCTCAACCAGTGGGCAGGATGAGCAGTTCTTC. Translation gives CASSTSGQDEQFF. Full variable domain (outside the CDR3, taken from reference TRBV18 and TRBJ2-1): NAGVMQNPRHLVRRRGQEARLRCSPMKGHSHVYWYRQLPEEGLKFMVYLQKENIIDESGMPKERFSAEFPKEGPSILRIQQVVRGDSAAYFCASSTSGQDEQFFGPGTRLTVL.

The V gene is TRBV7-3, the J gene TRBJ1-6, with TRBD1 matching 7 bases. In germline, CDR1 is SGHTA, CDR2 FQGTGA. The CDR3 runs to 15 residues. After removal of 2 bases from V and 10 bases from J, the junction contained 8 bases not matched to a gene. The CDR3: CASSLAQGVRSPLHF. Here the CDR3 DNA reads TGTGCCAGCAGCTTAGCTCAGGGGGTCAGATCACCCCTCCACTTT. Together with reference TRBV7-3 and TRBJ1-6, the CDR3 gives the full variable domain: GAGVSQTPSNKVTEKGKYVELRCDPISGHTALYWYRQSLGQGPEFLIYFQGTGAADDSGLPNDRFFAVRPEGSVSTLKIQRTERGDSAVYLCASSLAQGVRSPLHFGNGTRLTVT.

This clonotype was recorded a few times. Lacking the conserved final phenylalanine or tryptophan, this CDR3 likely reflects a read error. The J gene is TRBJ1-3, the V gene TRBV18; D not resolved. Germline lookup yields CDR1 KGHSH and CDR2 LQKENI. The CDR3 has 12 amino acids. V lost 1 base and J lost 6, with 4 bases in between. The CDR3 DNA reads TGTGCCAGCTCACCACAGGAAAACACCATATATCTT. It yields the protein CASSPQENTIYL.

The sample holds a few counts of this clonotype. V and J are TRBV6-4 and TRBJ2-3, with D possibly matching TRBD1 (6 bases). V gave up 5 bases and J gave up 4 bases, with 13 bases separating them. CDR3 length: 14 amino acids. Germline values: CDR1 MRHNA, CDR2 SNTAGT. The CDR3 spells CASSSTGSADTQYF. The CDR3 bases are TGTGCCAGCAGTTCGACAGGCAGTGCAGATACGCAGTATTTT.

V usage is TRBV20-1 and J usage is TRBJ2-3; D remains ambiguous. Germline V gene data show CDR1 as DFQATT and CDR2 as SNEGSKA (reference sequence). The V end lost 5 bases, the J end lost 4 bases, and 19 bases lay between the germline ends. The CDR3 sequence is 15 residues long. CDR3 residues: CSAEAQSLPPDTQYF. The CDR3 DNA sequence: TGCAGTGCTGAGGCCCAATCCCTCCCCCCAGATACGCAGTATTTT.

This clonotype has only a few counts. The chain couples TRBV7-3 to TRBJ2-2; TRBD1 agrees at 9 bases. The CDR3 is 14 residues long. CDR1 and CDR2 (germline): SGHTA, FQGTGA. J was trimmed by 4 bases and V by 5 bases; bases with no gene match: 2. Written as DNA, the CDR3 is TGTGCCAGCAGCGGACAGGGGTTCACCGGGGAGCTGTTTTTT. Residues: CASSGQGFTGELFF.

This clonotype came up many times. The chain recombines TRBV5-1 with TRBJ1-1; no reliable D call. V lost 0 bases and J 0 bases, leaving 6 bases between the germline ends. This CDR3 has 14 amino acids. From germline, CDR1 is SGHRS and CDR2 YFSETQ. CDR3 amino acids: CASSLGSMNTEAFF. In DNA form, the CDR3 reads TGCGCCAGCAGCTTGGGTTCGATGAACACTGAAGCTTTCTTT.

This clonotype appeared a few times. This chain links TRBV6-4 with TRBJ1-1; no definite D call. V was cut by 1 base and J by 2 bases, with 14 bases left in between. CDR3 length equals 16 residues. Germline values: CDR1 MRHNA, CDR2 SNTAGT. In DNA, the CDR3 is TGTGCCAGCAGTGACTTAGCCGGAAACCCTAACACTGAAGCTTTCTTT. Protein sequence: CASSDLAGNPNTEAFF.

This chain joins TRBV7-6 and TRBJ1-1, with D perhaps matching TRBD1 (5 bases). Germline lookup yields CDR1 SGHVS and CDR2 FNYEAQ. The V and J ends lost 6 bases and 1 base respectively, with 9 bases between them. The CDR3 consists of 13 residues. CDR3: CASRATGNTEAFF. As DNA, the CDR3 is TGTGCCAGCAGGGCTACAGGGAACACTGAAGCTTTCTTT.

This clonotype was seen ten or more times. V gene TRBV28 combines with J gene TRBJ2-7; tentatively, D is TRBD2 (5 bases). The V and J ends lost 5 bases and 7 bases respectively, with 15 bases between them. Looked up from germline, CDR1 is MDHEN and CDR2 is SYDVKM. The CDR3 is made up of 13 amino acids. The CDR3 sequence: CASSDSGGGEQYF. The CDR3 DNA reads as TGTGCCAGCAGTGATTCGGGTGGAGGAGAGCAGTACTTC.